The 25 T cell receptor beta chains below were found in one sample sequenced in a study of OX40 agonist ivuxolimab in advanced cancers. Sequenced by immunoSEQ multiplex PCR; TCRdb stores in-frame clones only, minus some. The sample has roughly 80,000 clones, about 92% seen once. Material: CD4+ or CD8+ T cells sorted from blood, obtained in a trial of the OX40 agonist ivuxolimab. The receptors derive from an adult with an advanced solid tumor such as melanoma, head and neck, liver or kidney cancer.

This clone appeared once. The rearrangement links TRBV29-1 to TRBJ2-3; TRBD2 agrees at 10 bases. The V segment lost 1 base and the J segment 2 bases; nucleotides outside the gene matches: 6. The germline CDR1 and CDR2 sequences are SQVTM and ANQGSEA. CDR3 length equals 16 residues. CDR3 bases: TGCAGCGTTGAAGGACCTAGCGGGAGCCCCACAGATACGCAGTATTTT. It translates to CSVEGPSGSPTDTQYF.

The chain is built from TRBV7-6 and TRBJ2-2, with D perhaps matching TRBD1 (5 bases). The CDR3 is 15 amino acids. Germline V lookup: CDR1 SGHVS, CDR2 FNYEAQ. The V gene lost 2 bases and the J gene lost 4 bases, with 11 bases spanning the gap. CDR3 loop: CASSLPGIGTGELFF. Written as DNA, the CDR3 is TGTGCCAGCAGCTTACCAGGGATTGGCACCGGGGAGCTGTTTTTT.

The CDR3 reads CASSLQGAGTEAFF. The CDR3 region has the DNA TGTGCCAGCAGCTTGCAGGGGGCAGGCACTGAAGCTTTCTTT. The rearrangement uses TRBV5-4 and TRBJ1-1; TRBD1 agrees at 8 bases. This CDR3 contains 14 residues. J was trimmed by 4 bases and V by 1 base; bases with no gene match: 3. The germline V gene has CDR1 SGHNT and CDR2 YYREEE (reference sequence).

V is TRBV19 and J is TRBJ2-1, with a weak D call TRBD2 (5 bases). Looked up from germline, CDR1 is LNHDA and CDR2 is SQIVND (reference sequence). Trimming shortened V by 3 bases and J by 7 bases, and 19 bases separated the two germline ends. The CDR3 is 16 residues long. This CDR3 reads CASSMGVQYLVNEQFF. CDR3 nucleotide sequence: TGTGCCAGTAGTATGGGAGTCCAGTACCTCGTGAATGAGCAGTTCTTC.

This chain joins TRBV9 and TRBJ2-2, with D possibly being TRBD2 (6 bases). CDR1 is SGDLS, CDR2 YYNGEE, per germline. CDR3 size: 17 residues. Trimming removed 2 bases at V and 1 base at J, with 15 bases between. Here the CDR3 reads CASSVPGVGGNTGELFF. In DNA, the CDR3 is TGTGCCAGCAGCGTCCCCGGCGTCGGGGGGAACACCGGGGAGCTGTTTTTT.

V usage is TRBV7-9 and J usage is TRBJ2-3; D not certain. V shed 3 bases and J shed 4 bases, with 14 bases lying between them. The CDR3 runs 15 residues. CDR1 and CDR2 from the germline V gene are SEHNR and FQNEAQ (reference sequence). The CDR3: CASSFPWSGADTQYF. CDR3 in DNA: TGTGCCAGCAGCTTCCCGTGGTCCGGCGCAGATACGCAGTATTTT.

The chain is built from TRBV7-9 and TRBJ1-2; D possibly corresponds to TRBD1 (6 bases). Germline CDR1 reads SEHNR; CDR2 reads FQNEAQ (reference sequence). The germline V and J ends were trimmed by 5 bases and 7 bases, with 17 bases remaining between them. This CDR3 contains 14 residues. The CDR3 loop is CASSHQGPHGGYTF. The CDR3 bases are TGTGCCAGCAGCCACCAGGGGCCTCACGGTGGCTACACCTTC.

The V call is TRBV29-1, the J call TRBJ1-5; a weak D match, TRBD1 (6 bases). V was cut by 6 bases and J by 0 bases, with 9 bases left in between. Germline CDR1 is SQVTM and CDR2 is ANQGSEA. The CDR3 consists of 13 residues. Here the CDR3 reads CSVRTDSNQPQHF. The CDR3 nucleotides are TGCAGCGTCCGGACAGATAGCAATCAGCCCCAGCATTTT.

The genes are TRBV4-3 and TRBJ2-2; 8 positions match TRBD1. Germline V gene data show CDR1 as LGHNA and CDR2 as YSLEER. Germline trimming cut 2 bases from V and 6 bases from J; bases unmatched to any gene: 14. The length of the CDR3 is 18 residues. CDR3 nucleotides: TGCGCCAGCAGCCAATCGACAGGGGCCTGGGACAAAGCCGGGGAGCTGTTTTTT. This sequence encodes CASSQSTGAWDKAGELFF.

This chain uses TRBV4-1 with TRBJ2-5, with D maybe TRBD2 (5 bases). TRBJ2-7 matches the DNA end more closely, so the J call is doubtful. This CDR3 is built from 14 residues. Germline lookup yields CDR1 MGHRA and CDR2 YSYEKL. The CDR3 DNA reads TGCGCCAGCAGCCAAGGTAGAGGGCCCTACGAGCAGTACTTC. Its translation is CASSQGRGPYEQYF.

This clone was seen only once. The chain is built from TRBV11-3 and TRBJ2-7; the D gene is possibly TRBD2 (6 bases). This CDR3 has 13 amino acids. Trimming removed 2 bases from V and 6 bases from J, with 11 bases in between. Germline CDR1 SGHNT, CDR2 YENEEA. This chain's CDR3 is CASSLIGRGEQYF. DNA for the CDR3: TGTGCCAGCAGCTTAATCGGGCGGGGCGAGCAGTACTTC.

V gene TRBV29-1 combines with J gene TRBJ2-1, with D possibly being TRBD1 (5 bases). The germline V gene has CDR1 SQVTM and CDR2 ANQGSEA. V was clipped by 5 bases and J by 2 bases, with 16 bases between them. This CDR3 comprises 15 residues. For the CDR3, the DNA is TGCAGCGTTCAGTCCGACAGCTCACCCTACAATGAGCAGTTCTTC. Protein product: CSVQSDSSPYNEQFF.

This clone was counted once. The gene calls are TRBV28 and TRBJ1-2, with D unresolved. Germline V gene sequence: CDR1 MDHEN, CDR2 SYDVKM. V dropped 6 bases and J dropped 6 bases, with 23 bases sitting between them. This CDR3 has 16 amino acids. DNA of the CDR3: TGTGCCAGCAGCCTTCCATATTTAACTCTTAGGAATGGCTACACCTTC. The encoded protein is CASSLPYLTLRNGYTF.

The J gene is TRBJ2-7, the V gene TRBV2; D is perhaps TRBD2 (5 bases). The germline CDR1 and CDR2 sequences are SNHLY and FYNNEI. The CDR3 runs to 15 residues. V was shortened by 2 bases and J by 5 bases, with 16 bases between the two germline ends. Here the CDR3 DNA reads TGTGCCAGCAGTGAACCGGGAACCCCTCGGGACGAGCAGTACTTC. Translation gives CASSEPGTPRDEQYF.

The chain is built from TRBV7-6 and TRBJ2-7; possible D gene TRBD2, 5 bases. CDR3 length: 15 amino acids. V was cut by 1 base and J by 4 bases, with 14 bases left in between. Germline CDR1 and CDR2: SGHVS and FNYEAQ. CDR3 in amino acids: CASSLGGSAGYEQYF. In nucleotides, the CDR3 is TGTGCCAGCAGCTTAGGGGGTAGCGCTGGGTACGAGCAGTACTTC.

V gene TRBV5-1 combines with J gene TRBJ1-2, with 8 bases identical to TRBD1. The CDR3 contains 16 residues. V gave up 4 bases and J gave up 6 bases; unmatched junction bases: 14. In germline, CDR1 is SGHRS, CDR2 YFSETQ. The CDR3 DNA sequence: TGCGCCAGCAGCATTCAGGGGGCGCAAGGACGTGATGGCTACACCTTC. This codes for CASSIQGAQGRDGYTF. The whole variable domain, remainder taken from reference TRBV5-1 and TRBJ1-2, is KAGVTQTPRYLIKTRGQQVTLSCSPISGHRSVSWYQQTPGQGLQFLFEYFSETQRNKGNFPGRFSGRQFSNSRSEMNVSTLELGDSALYLCASSIQGAQGRDGYTFGSGTRLTVV.

The chain links TRBV18 to TRBJ1-1; a possible D gene is TRBD1 (5 bases). The V end was cut by 1 base, the J end by 0 bases, with 9 bases between. This CDR3 region has 15 residues. The germline V gene encodes CDR1 KGHSH and CDR2 LQKENI. CDR3 loop: CASSPRAGMNTEAFF. The CDR3 DNA sequence: TGTGCCAGCTCACCACGCGCAGGGATGAACACTGAAGCTTTCTTT.

This chain connects TRBV29-1 to TRBJ2-1, with unresolved D. This CDR3 contains 13 residues. Per the germline V gene, CDR1 is SQVTM and CDR2 is ANQGSEA. The ends were cut back, 2 bases at V and 7 bases at J, with 12 bases in the middle. CDR3: CSVEPPDWNEQFF. CDR3 nucleotides: TGCAGCGTTGAACCCCCCGACTGGAATGAGCAGTTCTTC.

The chain couples TRBV6-7 to TRBJ2-5; D is unresolved. TRBV6-7 falls under the ORF class, with uncertain function. The CDR3 has 14 amino acids. Trimming took 0 bases from V and 6 from J, leaving 11 bases between them. The chain's CDR3 is CASSYSKEWKTQYF. The CDR3 nucleotides are TGTGCCAGCAGTTACTCGAAAGAGTGGAAGACCCAGTACTTC.

The chain joins TRBV7-9 to TRBJ1-3; tentatively, D is TRBD1 (5 bases). Trimming left V 2 bases short and J 2 bases short, with 13 bases between. The CDR3 loop spans 16 amino acids. The germline gives CDR1 SEHNR, CDR2 FQNEAQ (reference sequence). The CDR3 DNA reads as TGTGCCAGCAGCTTATGGAGGGGAACCACTGGAAACACCATATATTTT. Residues: CASSLWRGTTGNTIYF.

J is TRBJ1-2 and V is TRBV4-3, with D possibly TRBD1 on 5 matching bases. The CDR3 has 16 amino acids. Germline V gives CDR1 LGHNA, CDR2 YSLEER. Deletions cut 0 bases from V and 4 bases from J, with 15 bases between. The CDR3 DNA is TGCGCCAGCAGCCAAGATACCGGGACCCTCCCCTATGGCTACACCTTC. Its translation: CASSQDTGTLPYGYTF.

The chain links TRBV14 to TRBJ1-2; TRBD1 matches at 8 bases. The CDR3 has 15 amino acids. J lost 3 bases, V lost 1 base, and 4 bases had no gene match. The germline V gene encodes CDR1 SGHDN and CDR2 FVKESK. The CDR3 region is CASSQVGTGDYGYTF. CDR3 DNA: TGTGCCAGCAGCCAAGTGGGGACAGGTGACTATGGCTACACCTTC. Full variable domain (rest looked up from reference TRBV14 and TRBJ1-2): EAGVTQFPSHSVIEKGQTVTLRCDPISGHDNLYWYRRVMGKEIKFLLHFVKESKQDESGMPNNRFLAERTGGTYSTLKVQPAELEDSGVYFCASSQVGTGDYGYTFGSGTRLTVV.

The J gene is TRBJ2-1, the V gene TRBV9, with D possibly being TRBD2 (6 bases). In germline, CDR1 is SGDLS, CDR2 YYNGEE. CDR3 length equals 14 residues. The V and J ends lost 4 bases and 4 bases respectively, with 12 bases between them. For the CDR3, the DNA is TGTGCCAGCAGCACCGGGACTGTATACAATGAGCAGTTCTTC. As protein: CASSTGTVYNEQFF.

This chain links TRBV18 with TRBJ1-1; TRBD1 aligns across 12 bases. CDR1 and CDR2 (germline): KGHSH, LQKENI. The CDR3 is 16 residues long. Trimming took 4 bases from V and 1 from J; bases not matched to a gene: 4. CDR3 in amino acids: CASSQRDRGPNTEAFF. The DNA for the CDR3 is TGTGCCAGCTCACAACGGGACAGGGGGCCGAACACTGAAGCTTTCTTT.

This clone was detected once. This rearrangement joins TRBV6-1 to TRBJ2-5, with 16 bases lining up with TRBD2. The CDR3 spans 19 residues. The V and J ends lost 4 bases and 5 bases, in that order; junction bases with no gene match: 13. Per germline, CDR1 MNHNS and CDR2 SASEGT. CDR3 in amino acids: CASSGETGTSGRGRETQYF. CDR3 DNA: TGTGCCAGCAGTGGCGAAACCGGGACTAGCGGGAGGGGACGGGAGACCCAGTACTTC.